The present TCR beta chain was sequenced within a study of beta chain features in type 1 diabetes. Study conclusions and caveats: In comparison with healthy donors, patients had naive, central memory and Treg TCRB repertoires that appeared more similar. Cells carrying high TCR expression could end up over-represented when cDNA is sequenced.

Germline values: CDR1 SSHAT, CDR2 FNYEAQ (reference sequence). The CDR3 length is 14 residues. As concerns this clone: Its cognate antigen is unknown. Mismatch with germline at one junction end may stem from a read error.

The study reverse transcribed the entire isolated RNA, so it sequenced expressed TCRB transcripts. The method was immunoSEQ multiplex PCR; TCRdb's version includes in-frame clones alone and lacks a portion of them. This table has approximately 250,000 clones, roughly 15% appearing once. The material sequenced was naive CD4+ T cells from blood. The sequence was obtained from a woman in her thirties or forties in good health. This chain joins TRBV7-7 and TRBJ2-5; D ambiguous. Written as DNA, the CDR3 is TGTGCTAGCAGCTTACTCAACAACCAAGAGACCCAGTACTTC. Translation gives CASSLLNNQETQYF. The full variable domain, with the rest looked up from reference TRBV7-7 and TRBJ2-5, is GAGVSQSPRYKVTKRGQDVTLRCDPISSHATLYWYQQALGQGPEFLTYFNYEAQPDKSGLPSDRFSAERPEGSISTLTIQRTEQRDSAMYRCASSLLNNQETQYFGPGTRLLVL.